This T cell receptor beta chain was sequenced in a study of blood T cell repertoires in COVID-19. Study-wide background: Both acute and convalescent COVID-19 samples were obtained from the United States, Italy and Spain.

Cohorts were assigned according to the clinical history that participants reported. The study counted Cohort 3 donors as recovered given two negative PCRs, clearance, or symptom resolution. This clone came up once. The ends were cut back, 6 bases at V and 1 base at J, with 17 bases in the middle. CDR1 is KGHSH, CDR2 LQKENI, per germline. The CDR3 runs 16 residues. Profiled with immunoSEQ multiplex PCR; TCRdb holds only in-frame clones, not every one. The sample contains 400,000 to 500,000 clones, around nine tenths of which appear only once. The chain employs TRBV18 and TRBJ2-3, with D possibly matching TRBD2 (7 bases). Sequenced: PBMCs or T cells enriched from blood (not recorded which). This sequence was found in a woman aged 35 to 49 who had recovered from COVID-19. The DNA of the CDR3 is TGTGCCAGCTCCCACAGGGAGGGGCGAGGCACAGATACGCAGTATTTT. Amino acid sequence: CASSHREGRGTDTQYF.